The 15 T cell receptor beta chains listed next were all sequenced from one sample in a study of cytomegalovirus exposure and HLA in healthy donors. The PCR used 60 Vbeta and 13 Jbeta primers. Generated by immunoSEQ multiplex PCR, the TCRdb table keeps only in-frame clones and is missing some. The sample consists of 110,000 to 150,000 clones, 78% of them appearing once. The sample taken for sequencing was PBMCs. Receptor source: a male donor in good health and CMV-seronegative.

The CDR3 region is CASSQEIGYEQYF. The CDR3, as DNA: TGCGCCAGCAGCCAAGAAATCGGCTACGAGCAGTACTTC. The chain is built from TRBV4-1 and TRBJ2-7; D is unresolved. With 0 bases removed from V and 3 bases from J, the gap between germline ends came to 6 bases. Germline V gene sequence: CDR1 MGHRA, CDR2 YSYEKL. The CDR3 consists of 13 residues.

The gene calls are TRBV5-4 and TRBJ1-4; D possibly corresponds to TRBD1 (6 bases). The CDR3 sequence is 14 residues long. V lost 4 bases and J lost 8, with 15 bases in between. CDR1 and CDR2 from the germline V gene are SGHNT and YYREEE (reference sequence). This CDR3 reads CASSRDRRGEKLFF. CDR3 DNA sequence: TGTGCCAGCAGCCGCGACAGGCGAGGAGAAAAACTGTTTTTT.

This clone occurred a few times. The chain's CDR3 is CASSLVAGVITGELFF. DNA for the CDR3: TGTGCCAGCAGCTTAGTTGCGGGAGTAATCACCGGGGAGCTGTTTTTT. The chain couples TRBV7-2 to TRBJ2-2; 7 nucleotides agree with TRBD2. CDR3 length: 16 amino acids. The germline CDR1 and CDR2 sequences are SGHTA and FQGNSA. With V trimmed by 1 base and J by 4 bases, 6 bases remained unmatched.

The CDR3 bases are TGTGCCAGCAGTTACTCGAGCCACGAGCAGTACTTC. Translated: CASSYSSHEQYF. This chain joins TRBV6-5 and TRBJ2-7; unclear D gene. Looked up from germline, CDR1 is MNHEY and CDR2 is SVGAGI. V was cut by 0 bases and J by 5 bases, with 5 bases left in between. CDR3 length: 12 residues.

The gene calls are TRBV5-6 and TRBJ2-7; 9 bases line up with TRBD1. Losses at the gene ends were 3 bases for V and 5 bases for J; bases not matched to a gene: 6. The CDR3 is 14 amino acids. Germline V lookup: CDR1 SGHDT, CDR2 YYEEEE. As DNA, the CDR3 is TGTGCCAGCAGCTCCGACTGGACAGGGGACGAGCAGTACTTC. It codes for CASSSDWTGDEQYF.

The chain is built from TRBV19 and TRBJ2-1, with 7 bases identical to TRBD2. Germline CDR1 and CDR2: LNHDA and SQIVND (reference sequence). V was clipped by 3 bases and J by 11 bases; unmatched bases: 10. This CDR3 is built from 14 residues. CDR3 in amino acids: CASSIPLSGPQQFF. In DNA, the CDR3 is TGTGCCAGTAGTATCCCCCTTAGCGGGCCACAGCAGTTCTTC.

The chain recombines TRBV4-3 with TRBJ1-1; D remains unclear. V was pared by 0 bases and J by 0 bases, with 14 bases between. Germline V gives CDR1 LGHNA, CDR2 YSLEER. The CDR3 is 17 residues long. CDR3 in amino acids: CASSQDVGGRVNTEAFF. CDR3 bases: TGCGCCAGCAGCCAAGACGTGGGTGGGCGGGTGAACACTGAAGCTTTCTTT.

The genes are TRBV27 and TRBJ1-3, with D perhaps matching TRBD1 (5 bases). CDR3 length equals 14 residues. The V end was cut by 7 bases, the J end by 2 bases, with 12 bases between. Germline CDR1 and CDR2: MNHEY and SMNVEV (reference sequence). CDR3 sequence reads: CASKFSGTGNTIYF. The CDR3 DNA is TGTGCCAGCAAATTCTCAGGGACTGGAAACACCATATATTTT.

J is TRBJ2-1 and V is TRBV4-1; 12 bases fit TRBD2. Germline-derived CDR1 and CDR2 are MGHRA and YSYEKL. J was trimmed by 0 bases and V by 1 base; bases with no gene match: 4. The CDR3 has 18 residues. In DNA form, the CDR3 reads TGCGCCAGCAGCCAAGGACTAGCGGGGGTACTCTCCTACAATGAGCAGTTCTTC. Its translation is CASSQGLAGVLSYNEQFF.

The chain recombines TRBV7-9 with TRBJ1-2, with D perhaps matching TRBD1 (6 bases). Per the germline V gene, CDR1 is SEHNR and CDR2 is FQNEAQ (reference sequence). Trimming left V 5 bases short and J 3 bases short, with 19 bases between. This CDR3 has 16 amino acids. CDR3 loop: CASSPSRGSPHYGYTF. DNA of the CDR3: TGTGCCAGCAGCCCGAGCAGGGGTTCTCCCCACTATGGCTACACCTTC.

This clone was seen once. This chain links TRBV30 with TRBJ1-2; D may be TRBD1 (5 bases). The V end was cut by 3 bases, the J end by 3 bases, with 20 bases between. Germline CDR1 GTSNPN, CDR2 SVGIG (reference sequence). This CDR3 comprises 16 residues. The CDR3 DNA reads TGTGCCTGGAGCGACCGCTCTGGGGGGTACTACTATGGCTACACCTTC. Protein product: CAWSDRSGGYYYGYTF.

Note on this clone: A read error may produce the germline difference seen at one junction end. The rearrangement uses TRBV4-1 and TRBJ1-1; D is unclear. This CDR3 is built from 13 residues. Germline CDR1 and CDR2: MGHRA and YSYEKL. The CDR3 coding sequence is TGCGCCAGCAGCCGCACTTCAAACAGTGAAGCTTTCTTT. Translated, it gives CASSRTSNSEAFF.

The chain combines TRBV19 with TRBJ2-7; 11 bases agree with TRBD1. The germline gives CDR1 LNHDA, CDR2 SQIVND (reference sequence). Trimming at V came to 2 bases and at J to 4 bases, leaving 4 bases not matched to a gene. This CDR3 comprises 15 residues. CDR3 protein: CASSILGTGGYEQYF. Written as DNA, the CDR3 is TGTGCCAGTAGTATACTGGGGACAGGGGGTTACGAGCAGTACTTC.

This chain connects TRBV19 to TRBJ1-1, with 10 bases matching TRBD1. V was pared by 6 bases and J by 1 base, with 8 bases of the junction left unmatched. Per germline, CDR1 LNHDA and CDR2 SQIVND (reference sequence). The CDR3 sequence is 16 residues long. The CDR3: CASRKTGGIKNTEAFF. CDR3 nucleotides: TGTGCCAGTAGGAAGACAGGGGGCATAAAGAACACTGAAGCTTTCTTT.

CDR3 sequence (DNA): TGTGCCAGCAGGTCCAGACTCTATAGCAATCAGCCCCAGCATTTT. Translated, it gives CASRSRLYSNQPQHF. V gene TRBV5-6 combines with J gene TRBJ1-5; D not certain. Germline V lookup: CDR1 SGHDT, CDR2 YYEEEE. Trimming removed 5 bases at V and 0 bases at J, with 12 bases between. The CDR3 spans 15 residues.